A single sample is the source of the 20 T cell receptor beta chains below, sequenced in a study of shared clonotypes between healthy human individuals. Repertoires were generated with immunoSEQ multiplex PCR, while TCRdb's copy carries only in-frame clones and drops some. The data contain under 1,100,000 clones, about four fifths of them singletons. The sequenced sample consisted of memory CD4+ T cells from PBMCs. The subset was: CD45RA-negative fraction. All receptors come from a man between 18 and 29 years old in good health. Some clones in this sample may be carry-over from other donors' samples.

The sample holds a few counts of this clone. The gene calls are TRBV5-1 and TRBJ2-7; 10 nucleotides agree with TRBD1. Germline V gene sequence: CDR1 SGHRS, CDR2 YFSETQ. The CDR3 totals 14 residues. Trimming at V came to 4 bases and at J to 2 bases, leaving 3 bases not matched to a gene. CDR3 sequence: CASSRGTGAYEQYF. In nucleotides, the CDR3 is TGCGCCAGCAGCCGGGGGACAGGGGCCTACGAGCAGTACTTC.

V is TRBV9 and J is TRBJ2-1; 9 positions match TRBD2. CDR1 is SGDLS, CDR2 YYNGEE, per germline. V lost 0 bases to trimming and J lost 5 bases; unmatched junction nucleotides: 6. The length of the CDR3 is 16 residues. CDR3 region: CASSVVGGRGDNEQFF. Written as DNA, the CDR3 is TGTGCCAGCAGCGTAGTCGGCGGGAGGGGGGACAATGAGCAGTTCTTC.

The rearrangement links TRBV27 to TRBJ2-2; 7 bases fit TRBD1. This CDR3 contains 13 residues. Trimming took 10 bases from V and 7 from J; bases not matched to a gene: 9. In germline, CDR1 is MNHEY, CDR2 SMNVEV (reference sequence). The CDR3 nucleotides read TGTGCCACCGCGACAGGGCGGAACGGGGAGCTGTTTTTT. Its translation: CATATGRNGELFF.

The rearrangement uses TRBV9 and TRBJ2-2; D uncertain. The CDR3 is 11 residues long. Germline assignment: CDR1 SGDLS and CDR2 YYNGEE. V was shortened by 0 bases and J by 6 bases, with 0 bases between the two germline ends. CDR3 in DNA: TGTGCCAGCAGCGTAGCCGGGGAGCTGTTTTTT. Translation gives CASSVAGELFF.

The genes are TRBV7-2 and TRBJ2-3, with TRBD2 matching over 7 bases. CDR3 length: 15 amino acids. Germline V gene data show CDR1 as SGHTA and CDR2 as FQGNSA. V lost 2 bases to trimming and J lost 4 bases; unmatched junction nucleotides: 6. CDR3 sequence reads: CASSLRSGKADTQYF. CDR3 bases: TGTGCCAGCAGCTTACGGAGCGGGAAGGCAGATACGCAGTATTTT. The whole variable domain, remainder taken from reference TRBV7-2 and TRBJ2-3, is GAGVSQSPSNKVTEKGKDVELRCDPISGHTALYWYRQSLGQGLEFLIYFQGNSAPDKSGLPSDRFSAERTGGSVSTLTIQRTQQEDSAVYLCASSLRSGKADTQYFGPGTRLTVL.

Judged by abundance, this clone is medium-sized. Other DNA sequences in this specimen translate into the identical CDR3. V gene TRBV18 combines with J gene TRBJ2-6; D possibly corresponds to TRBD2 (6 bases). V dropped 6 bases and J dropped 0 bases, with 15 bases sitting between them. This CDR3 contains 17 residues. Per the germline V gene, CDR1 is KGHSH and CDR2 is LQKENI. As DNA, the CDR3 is TGTGCCAGCTCTAGCCTAGGAGGGACCTCTGGGGCCAACGTCCTGACTTTC. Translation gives CASSSLGGTSGANVLTF.

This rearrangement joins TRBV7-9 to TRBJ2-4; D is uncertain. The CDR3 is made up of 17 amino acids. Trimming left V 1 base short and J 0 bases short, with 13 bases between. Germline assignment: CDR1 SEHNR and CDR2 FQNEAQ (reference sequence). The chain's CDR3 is CASSLDSAARAKNIQYF. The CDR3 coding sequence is TGTGCCAGCAGCTTAGACAGCGCGGCCCGAGCCAAAAACATTCAGTACTTC.

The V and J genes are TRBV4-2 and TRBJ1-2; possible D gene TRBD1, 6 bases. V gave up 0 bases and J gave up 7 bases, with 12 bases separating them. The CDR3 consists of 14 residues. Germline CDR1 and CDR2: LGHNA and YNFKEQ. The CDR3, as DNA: TGTGCCAGCAGCCAAGATAGGACAGCAACTGGCTACACCTTC. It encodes CASSQDRTATGYTF.

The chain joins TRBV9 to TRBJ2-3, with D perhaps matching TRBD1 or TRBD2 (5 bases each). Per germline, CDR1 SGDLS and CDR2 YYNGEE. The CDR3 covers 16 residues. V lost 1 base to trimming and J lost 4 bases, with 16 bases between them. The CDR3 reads CASSVSPLGDADTQYF. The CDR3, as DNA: TGTGCCAGCAGCGTAAGCCCCTTGGGGGACGCAGATACGCAGTATTTT.

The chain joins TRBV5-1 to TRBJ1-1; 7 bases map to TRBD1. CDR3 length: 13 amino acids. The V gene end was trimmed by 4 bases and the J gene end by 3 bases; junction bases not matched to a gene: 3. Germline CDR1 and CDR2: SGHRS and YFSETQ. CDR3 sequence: CASSRQGYTEAFF. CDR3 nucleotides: TGCGCCAGCAGCAGACAGGGATACACTGAAGCTTTCTTT.

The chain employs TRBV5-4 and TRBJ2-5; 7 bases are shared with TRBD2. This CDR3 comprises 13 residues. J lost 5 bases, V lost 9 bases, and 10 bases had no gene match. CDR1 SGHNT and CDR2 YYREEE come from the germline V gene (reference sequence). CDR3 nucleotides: TGTGCCACCTCCCACCCCGGGAGGGAGACCCAGTACTTC. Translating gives CATSHPGRETQYF.

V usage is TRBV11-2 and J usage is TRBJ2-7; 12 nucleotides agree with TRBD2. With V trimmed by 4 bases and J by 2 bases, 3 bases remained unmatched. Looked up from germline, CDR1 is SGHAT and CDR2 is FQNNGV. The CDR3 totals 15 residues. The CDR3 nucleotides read TGTGCCAGCAGCTCCCTAGCGGGAGGGGCCTACGAGCAGTACTTC. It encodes CASSSLAGGAYEQYF.

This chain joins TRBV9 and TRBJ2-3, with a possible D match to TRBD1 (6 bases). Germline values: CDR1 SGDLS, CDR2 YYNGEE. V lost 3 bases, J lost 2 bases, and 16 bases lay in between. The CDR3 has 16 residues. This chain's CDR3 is CASSDGAGAYTDTQYF. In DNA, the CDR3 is TGTGCCAGCAGCGATGGTGCAGGGGCCTACACAGATACGCAGTATTTT.

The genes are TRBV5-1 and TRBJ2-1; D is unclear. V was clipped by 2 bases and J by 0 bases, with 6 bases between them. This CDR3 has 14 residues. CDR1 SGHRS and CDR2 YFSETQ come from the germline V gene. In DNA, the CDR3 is TGCGCCAGCAGCTTTTCCTCCTCCTACAATGAGCAGTTCTTC. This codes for CASSFSSSYNEQFF.

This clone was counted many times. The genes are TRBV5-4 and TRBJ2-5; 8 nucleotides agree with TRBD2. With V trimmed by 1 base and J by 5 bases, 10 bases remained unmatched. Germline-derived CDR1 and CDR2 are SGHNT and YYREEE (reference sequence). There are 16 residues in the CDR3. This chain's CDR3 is CASSLSSAGVRETQYF. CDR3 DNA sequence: TGTGCCAGCAGCTTGAGTTCAGCGGGAGTTAGGGAGACCCAGTACTTC.

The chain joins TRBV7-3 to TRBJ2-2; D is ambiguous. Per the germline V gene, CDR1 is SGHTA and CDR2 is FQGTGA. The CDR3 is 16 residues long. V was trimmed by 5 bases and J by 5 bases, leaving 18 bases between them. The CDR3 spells CASSPRLGPGTGELFF. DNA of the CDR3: TGTGCCAGCAGCCCCCGGTTAGGTCCGGGTACCGGGGAGCTGTTTTTT.

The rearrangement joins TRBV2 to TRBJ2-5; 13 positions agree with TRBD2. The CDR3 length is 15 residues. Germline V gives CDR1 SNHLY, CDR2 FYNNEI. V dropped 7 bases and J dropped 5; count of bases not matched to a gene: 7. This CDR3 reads CASMRGLAGTETQYF. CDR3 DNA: TGTGCCAGCATGAGGGGACTAGCGGGAACGGAGACCCAGTACTTC. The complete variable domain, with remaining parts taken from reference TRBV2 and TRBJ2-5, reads EPEVTQTPSHQVTQMGQEVILRCVPISNHLYFYWYRQILGQKVEFLVSFYNNEISEKSEIFDDQFSVERPDGSNFTLKIRSTKLEDSAMYFCASMRGLAGTETQYFGPGTRLLVL.

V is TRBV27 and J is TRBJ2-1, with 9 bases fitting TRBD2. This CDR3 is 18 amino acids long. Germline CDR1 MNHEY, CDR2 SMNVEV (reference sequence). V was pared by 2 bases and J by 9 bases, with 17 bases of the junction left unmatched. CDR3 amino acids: CASSLTPTLSGSGSEQFF. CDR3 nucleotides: TGTGCCAGCAGTTTAACCCCGACCCTTAGCGGGAGTGGAAGTGAGCAGTTCTTC.

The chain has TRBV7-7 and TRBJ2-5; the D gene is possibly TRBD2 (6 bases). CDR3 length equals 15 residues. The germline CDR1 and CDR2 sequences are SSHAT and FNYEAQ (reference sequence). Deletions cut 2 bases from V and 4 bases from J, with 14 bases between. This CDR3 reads CASSLLLGGRETQYF. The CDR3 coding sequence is TGTGCCAGCAGCTTACTACTCGGGGGTCGAGAGACCCAGTACTTC.

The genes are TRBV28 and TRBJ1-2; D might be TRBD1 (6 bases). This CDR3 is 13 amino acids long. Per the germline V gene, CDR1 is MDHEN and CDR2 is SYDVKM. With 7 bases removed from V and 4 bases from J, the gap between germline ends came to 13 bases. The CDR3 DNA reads TGTGCCAGCATCCACTCGGACAGCTATGGCTACACCTTC. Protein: CASIHSDSYGYTF.